This TCR beta chain was identified during a study of blood T cells in healthy people across ages. Deletions cut 6 bases from V and 0 bases from J, with 12 bases between. CDR3 length equals 14 residues. In germline, CDR1 is DFQATT, CDR2 SNEGSKA (reference sequence). A second PCR of about 7 to 12 cycles used a sample-barcoded 5' primer and a J-beta primer mix. MiXCR was run by TCRdb on the 5' RACE reads, yielding one entry per CDR3 protein. This table has about 400,000 distinct CDR3 sequences, roughly half appearing once. The V and J genes are TRBV20-1 and TRBJ1-3; D may be TRBD1 (5 bases). This receptor was identified in a man aged 55 to 70 in good health. The sample comprised blood. CDR3 amino acids: CSARDELSGNTIYF. Here the CDR3 DNA reads TGCAGTGCCCGGGACGAACTCTCTGGAAACACCATATATTTT.